Sequencing of this T cell receptor beta chain was carried out in a study of blood T cell repertoires in COVID-19. Looking at the study overall: The study drew acute and convalescent COVID-19 samples from the United States, Italy and Spain. The cDNA or gDNA used as material had been derived from T cells, B-cell-depleted T cells, or PBMCs.

Study processing details: Nucleated cell counts were estimated from reference gene primer amplification. This table comes from immunoSEQ multiplex PCR, and its TCRdb copy is limited to in-frame clones, with some not included. From that table come the V and J calls and clone size; the DNA was used to work out D and trimming. The data contain approximately 84,000 clones, around four fifths of them singletons. CDR3 size: 14 residues. V lost 4 bases and J 4 bases, leaving 14 bases between the germline ends. Germline values: CDR1 SGDLS, CDR2 YYNGEE. The source material was peripheral blood. The chain employs TRBV9 and TRBJ1-1, with D maybe TRBD1 (6 bases). The clonotype originates from a human donor in a cohort sampled during active COVID-19. The CDR3 loop reads CASSNRAFGTEAFF. In DNA form, the CDR3 reads TGTGCCAGCAGCAACAGGGCCTTCGGCACTGAAGCTTTCTTT.